This entry lists 21 T cell receptor beta chains sequenced from one sample in a study of blood T cell repertoires in COVID-19 (TCRdb year 2020). Libraries were made using the immunoSEQ multiplex PCR assay. The table comes from immuneACCESS by way of TCRdb, which keeps in-frame sequences with V and J called. Part of the clones is missing from these tables; in studies checked, under half for an unresolved V gene and the rest for unknown reasons. Across this sample there are some 70,000 clones, with just under 90% seen only once. Jointly, the top ten make up roughly 6.3% of the sample. Sample: peripheral blood. All receptors come from a woman of 80 years or more with active COVID-19.

The sample holds a few counts of this clone. This chain connects TRBV5-4 to TRBJ2-5; D is undetermined. With 3 bases removed from V and 4 bases from J, the gap between germline ends came to 16 bases. This CDR3 comprises 15 residues. From germline, CDR1 is SGHNT and CDR2 YYREEE (reference sequence). The CDR3 protein is CASSSAATTRETQYF. The CDR3 DNA follows: TGTGCCAGCAGCTCCGCGGCCACTACGCGAGAGACCCAGTACTTC.

The chain carries TRBV5-1 and TRBJ1-6; 7 bases align to TRBD1. CDR3 length equals 18 residues. Germline values: CDR1 SGHRS, CDR2 YFSETQ. J lost 0 bases, V lost 4 bases, and 10 bases had no gene match. The CDR3 region has the DNA TGCGCCAGCAGCGCGACAGGGTTGAGAAGCTCCTATAATTCACCCCTCCACTTT. This encodes CASSATGLRSSYNSPLHF.

This chain uses TRBV9 with TRBJ2-7; no clear D. The CDR3 length is 15 residues. V lost 3 bases to trimming and J lost 3 bases, with 16 bases between them. Germline-derived CDR1 and CDR2 are SGDLS and YYNGEE. The CDR3 nucleotides are TGTGCCAGCAGCGAGTCTGCGCATTCCGGCTACGAGCAGTACTTC. It codes for CASSESAHSGYEQYF.

This sequence joins TRBV5-8 and TRBJ1-1, with 10 bases aligning to TRBD1. After removal of 4 bases from V and 5 bases from J, the junction contained 14 bases not matched to a gene. Per germline, CDR1 SGHTS and CDR2 YDEGEE. The CDR3 spans 17 residues. The CDR3 is CASSRRIGQGVSTEAFF. CDR3 nucleotides: TGTGCCAGCAGCCGCCGAATAGGACAGGGGGTCTCAACTGAAGCTTTCTTT.

V is TRBV4-2 and J is TRBJ2-5; 10 nucleotides match TRBD2. The V gene's germline CDR1 is LGHNA and CDR2 YNFKEQ. The CDR3 totals 16 residues. V shed 1 base, J shed 5 bases, and the junction held 7 bases outside the gene matches. The CDR3 bases are TGTGCCAGCAGCCAAGGGATAGCGGGGGGTCATGAGACCCAGTACTTC. As protein: CASSQGIAGGHETQYF.

The J gene is TRBJ2-1, the V gene TRBV4-2; 8 nucleotides match TRBD2. J lost 2 bases, V lost 4 bases, and 7 bases had no gene match. This CDR3 is 16 amino acids long. Germline CDR1 is LGHNA and CDR2 is YNFKEQ. For the CDR3, the DNA is TGTGCCAGCAGCCCGCGGAGAGCGGGAGCCTACAATGAGCAGTTCTTC. Its translation: CASSPRRAGAYNEQFF.

The V call is TRBV29-1, the J call TRBJ1-2; D is unresolved. Per the germline V gene, CDR1 is SQVTM and CDR2 is ANQGSEA. There are 15 residues in the CDR3. The V and J ends lost 2 bases and 4 bases respectively, with 17 bases between them. The CDR3 nucleotides read TGCAGCGTTGAACTCAAAATAATCGGAGGCTATGGCTACACCTTC. Translated, it gives CSVELKIIGGYGYTF.

The chain combines TRBV5-6 with TRBJ2-7; 10 nucleotides line up with TRBD2. Germline loops: CDR1 SGHDT, CDR2 YYEEEE. The V segment lost 4 bases and the J segment 6 bases; nucleotides outside the gene matches: 4. This CDR3 spans 13 amino acids. The DNA for the CDR3 is TGTGCCAGCAGCATAGCGGGAGGCTTCGAGCAGTACTTC. It translates to CASSIAGGFEQYF.

The chain uses TRBV7-3 and TRBJ2-3; 9 bases map to TRBD2. After removal of 5 bases from V and 3 bases from J, the junction contained 9 bases not matched to a gene. CDR3 length equals 16 residues. CDR1 SGHTA and CDR2 FQGTGA come from the germline V gene. CDR3 residues: CASSRSGREGTDTQYF. The CDR3 DNA reads as TGTGCCAGCAGCCGGTCGGGGCGGGAGGGGACAGATACGCAGTATTTT.

The chain has TRBV27 and TRBJ2-1; 13 positions agree with TRBD2. Germline V lookup: CDR1 MNHEY, CDR2 SMNVEV (reference sequence). Trimming removed 4 bases from V and 9 bases from J; junction bases left unmatched: 9. This CDR3 contains 16 residues. The CDR3 coding sequence is TGTGCCAGCAGTTCATCCGGGACTAGCGGGACGGGTGAGCAGTTCTTC. This gives the protein CASSSSGTSGTGEQFF.

The sample holds a few counts of this clone. This chain uses TRBV3-1 (or the pseudogene TRBV3-2) with TRBJ2-1, with TRBD2 matching over 10 bases. The CDR3 sequence is 19 residues long. Germline V gives CDR1 LGHDT, CDR2 YNNKEL (reference sequence). V gave up 4 bases and J gave up 0 bases; unmatched junction bases: 12. Here the CDR3 DNA reads TGTGCCAGCAGCCCCTTTCCCGGGACTAGCGCCTCCTCCTACAATGAGCAGTTCTTC. Encoded protein: CASSPFPGTSASSYNEQFF.

A few counts support this clone. This sequence joins TRBV15 and TRBJ2-7; D is perhaps TRBD2 (6 bases). Per the germline V gene, CDR1 is LNHNV and CDR2 is YYDKDF (reference sequence). Trimming took 3 bases from V and 7 from J, leaving 16 bases between them. This CDR3 spans 14 amino acids. CDR3 sequence reads: CATSSRATGREQYF. The CDR3 DNA is TGTGCCACCAGCAGCCGGGCGACTGGGAGGGAGCAGTACTTC.

The rearrangement uses TRBV12-1 and TRBJ2-2; the table names TRBD1, a call not compared with the DNA. TRBV12-1 represents a pseudogene. This CDR3 is 17 amino acids long. The CDR3 reads CASSPARGQGCTGELFF. The CDR3 region has the DNA TGTGCCAGCAGCCCTGCGCGTGGACAGGGTTGTACCGGGGAGCTGTTTTTT.

This chain uses TRBV5-6 with TRBJ1-4; D is unclear. The CDR3 sequence is 12 residues long. V lost 4 bases and J lost 8, with 9 bases in between. CDR1 is SGHDT, CDR2 YYEEEE, per germline. DNA for the CDR3: TGTGCCAGCAGCCCGGGGTCGGAAAAACTGTTTTTT. Translation: CASSPGSEKLFF.

This clone has only one observation. The chain uses TRBV27 and TRBJ1-4; TRBD1 aligns across 12 bases. The V gene end was trimmed by 5 bases and the J gene end by 10 bases; junction bases not matched to a gene: 5. The length of the CDR3 is 14 residues. Germline CDR1 reads MNHEY; CDR2 reads SMNVEV (reference sequence). The CDR3 DNA is TGTGCCAGCAGTCGGGACAGGGGGCAGGGAAAACTGTTTTTT. Its translation is CASSRDRGQGKLFF.

The chain has TRBV19 and TRBJ1-5; D not resolved. V gave up 4 bases and J gave up 4 bases, with 17 bases separating them. This CDR3 has 16 residues. Germline CDR1 and CDR2: LNHDA and SQIVND (reference sequence). The CDR3 protein is CASSTPRWEQNQPQHF. In nucleotides, the CDR3 is TGTGCCAGTAGTACCCCCCGATGGGAGCAAAATCAGCCCCAGCATTTT.

The chain uses TRBV11-2 and TRBJ1-2; D is ambiguous. V was trimmed by 3 bases and J by 8 bases, leaving 16 bases between them. There are 14 residues in the CDR3. CDR1 is SGHAT, CDR2 FQNNGV, per germline. CDR3 in amino acids: CASSFMYGGEGYTF. CDR3 in DNA: TGTGCCAGCAGCTTTATGTACGGCGGAGAAGGCTACACCTTC. Looking up the rest from reference TRBV11-2 and TRBJ1-2 gives the full variable domain: EAGVAQSPRYKIIEKRQSVAFWCNPISGHATLYWYQQILGQGPKLLIQFQNNGVVDDSQLPKDRFSAERLKGVDSTLKIQPAKLEDSAVYLCASSFMYGGEGYTFGSGTRLTVV.

The chain employs TRBV7-9 and TRBJ1-2; D may be TRBD1 (5 bases). The length of the CDR3 is 13 residues. CDR1 is SEHNR and CDR2 is FQNEAQ in the germline V gene (reference sequence). V lost 7 bases and J 4 bases, leaving 13 bases between the germline ends. CDR3 bases: TGTGCCAGCATCCCCGGGGGAGGCTATGGCTACACCTTC. Amino acids: CASIPGGGYGYTF.

The chain has TRBV6-5 and TRBJ2-2; perhaps TRBD2 as D (6 bases). The CDR3 totals 16 residues. Germline V gene data show CDR1 as MNHEY and CDR2 as SVGAGI. V was pared by 1 base and J by 4 bases, with 13 bases between. CDR3 region: CASSYWRGLITGELFF. As DNA, the CDR3 is TGTGCCAGCAGTTACTGGAGGGGCTTGATCACCGGGGAGCTGTTTTTT.

In its sample, this clone was seen once. The genes are TRBV18 and TRBJ2-7; 9 bases fit TRBD2. CDR3 length: 14 residues. The V segment lost 0 bases and the J segment 6 bases; nucleotides outside the gene matches: 3. In germline, CDR1 is KGHSH, CDR2 LQKENI. CDR3 nucleotides: TGTGCCAGCTCACCACCAGCGGGAGGAGGCGAGCAGTACTTC. This codes for CASSPPAGGGEQYF. Full variable domain (rest looked up from reference TRBV18 and TRBJ2-7): NAGVMQNPRHLVRRRGQEARLRCSPMKGHSHVYWYRQLPEEGLKFMVYLQKENIIDESGMPKERFSAEFPKEGPSILRIQQVVRGDSAAYFCASSPPAGGGEQYFGPGTRLTVT.

This clone came up once. The V gene is TRBV7-2, the J gene TRBJ2-3; a weak D match, TRBD2 (6 bases). CDR1 and CDR2 from the germline V gene are SGHTA and FQGNSA. This CDR3 spans 16 amino acids. V lost 5 bases to trimming and J lost 6 bases, with 21 bases between them. This CDR3 is CASSPGRGVGYDTQYF. Here the CDR3 DNA reads TGTGCCAGCAGCCCTGGGCGGGGAGTGGGATACGATACGCAGTATTTT.